The T cell receptor (beta chain) under discussion was sequenced for a study of Ad26.COV2.S vaccination and SARS-CoV-2 variants. Indicated treatment: over 15 received Ad26.COV2.S at low or high dose, single or two shots; 5 received placebo; per-sample allocation not given. On day 63 after the first injection, vaccine and placebo recipients gave samples. Clones were sequenced by immunoSEQ multiplex PCR, and TCRdb holds only the in-frame ones, with some missing. The sample consists of some 320,000 clones, roughly 84% of them appearing once. The TCR comes from a person between 18 and 60 years old who received the Ad26.COV2.S COVID-19 vaccine or a placebo. This specimen consisted of peripheral blood, obtained in a trial of Ad26.COV2.S vaccine versus placebo.

The CDR3 DNA is TGTGCCAGCAGCCCGGTCGTGCGGGCCAATGAAGCTTTCTTT. Translated: CASSPVVRANEAFF. The rearrangement joins TRBV7-2 to TRBJ1-1; no reliable D call. Germline CDR1 SGHTA, CDR2 FQGNSA. The ends were cut back, 5 bases at V and 7 bases at J, with 17 bases in the middle. The CDR3 loop spans 14 amino acids.